The 30 T cell receptor beta chains below come from one sample, sequenced in a study of shared clonotypes between healthy human individuals. The method was immunoSEQ multiplex PCR; TCRdb's version includes in-frame clones alone and lacks a portion of them. The repertoire has 400,000 to 600,000 clones, around 95% of them found once; the top ten carry 0.05% to 0.07%. Sequencing was performed on naive CD4+ T cells sorted from blood. Subset here: CD45RA+ positively selected. Source of these receptors: a woman in her 30s in good health.

The chain is built from TRBV7-8 and TRBJ2-2; weak D call: TRBD1 (6 bases). The CDR3 totals 19 residues. Trimming stripped 10 bases from V and 2 bases from J, with 29 bases between. CDR1 SGHVS and CDR2 FQNEAQ come from the germline V gene. CDR3 coding DNA: TGTGCCACCCCGTTGGAACCGGGACACCTGGGAATAAACACCGGGGAGCTGTTTTTT. This gives the protein CATPLEPGHLGINTGELFF. Drawing the rest from reference TRBV7-8 and TRBJ2-2, the complete variable domain is GAGVSQSPRYKVAKRGQDVALRCDPISGHVSLFWYQQALGQGPEFLTYFQNEAQLDKSGLPSDRFFAERPEGSVSTLKIQRTQQEDSAVYLCATPLEPGHLGINTGELFFGEGSRLTVL.

The CDR3 loop is CASSMVDSSFLYGYTF. The DNA for the CDR3 is TGTGCCAGTAGTATGGTGGACAGTTCCTTCCTCTATGGCTACACCTTC. The chain couples TRBV19 to TRBJ1-2; weak D call: TRBD1 (6 bases). This CDR3 spans 16 amino acids. V lost 3 bases and J 4 bases, leaving 18 bases between the germline ends. Germline V gene lookup returns CDR1 LNHDA and CDR2 SQIVND (reference sequence).

The chain combines TRBV28 with TRBJ2-2; D tentatively fits TRBD1 or TRBD2 (6 bases each). Trimming pared 8 bases from V and 5 bases from J, leaving 15 bases between. CDR1 is MDHEN, CDR2 SYDVKM, per germline. The CDR3 is made up of 14 amino acids. CDR3 sequence (DNA): TGTGCCAGCCCGGGGGCTCAGGGGACCGGGGAGCTGTTTTTT. Its protein product is CASPGAQGTGELFF.

V usage is TRBV28 and J usage is TRBJ2-2; D may be TRBD1 or TRBD2 (5 bases each). Germline CDR1 MDHEN, CDR2 SYDVKM. V was trimmed by 5 bases and J by 0 bases, leaving 25 bases between them. The CDR3 loop spans 20 amino acids. This CDR3 reads CASSAPYLTGRTSNTGELFF. The CDR3 coding sequence is TGTGCCAGCAGTGCACCGTACTTGACGGGACGAACCTCGAACACCGGGGAGCTGTTTTTT.

The gene calls are TRBV19 and TRBJ2-3, with D maybe TRBD2 (5 bases). CDR1 is LNHDA, CDR2 SQIVND, per germline (reference sequence). The CDR3 covers 15 residues. V lost 1 base and J 0 bases, leaving 8 bases between the germline ends. This CDR3 is CASSIAGVSTDTQYF. The CDR3 DNA reads as TGTGCCAGTAGTATAGCCGGGGTGAGCACAGATACGCAGTATTTT.

This clone was observed a handful of times. The chain carries TRBV6-5 and TRBJ1-5; a weak D match, TRBD1 (5 bases). Looked up from germline, CDR1 is MNHEY and CDR2 is SVGAGI. V lost 7 bases, J lost 3 bases, and 10 bases lay in between. The CDR3 sequence is 13 residues long. CDR3 loop: CASKAGHNQPQHF. Here the CDR3 DNA reads TGTGCCAGCAAGGCAGGACACAATCAGCCCCAGCATTTT.

V and J are TRBV4-1 and TRBJ2-5; D possibly corresponds to TRBD1 (6 bases). The CDR3 runs 14 residues. The V gene lost 3 bases and the J gene lost 5 bases, with 13 bases spanning the gap. The germline CDR1 and CDR2 sequences are MGHRA and YSYEKL. CDR3 loop: CASSHRARGETQYF. CDR3 coding DNA: TGCGCCAGCAGCCACCGCGCCAGGGGCGAGACCCAGTACTTC.

V gene TRBV6-6 combines with J gene TRBJ2-3, with 11 bases that match TRBD2. The CDR3 sequence is 16 residues long. The V segment lost 5 bases and the J segment 2 bases; nucleotides outside the gene matches: 6. Germline CDR1 reads MNHNY; CDR2 reads SVGAGI (reference sequence). The CDR3 sequence is CASSGPGLADTDTQYF. In DNA, the CDR3 is TGTGCCAGCAGTGGTCCGGGACTAGCGGACACAGATACGCAGTATTTT.

This chain uses TRBV27 with TRBJ2-3; D tentatively fits TRBD1 or TRBD2 (5 bases each). V lost 10 bases to trimming and J lost 4 bases, with 36 bases between them. CDR1 is MNHEY, CDR2 SMNVEV, per germline (reference sequence). The CDR3 runs to 20 residues. The CDR3 DNA follows: TGTGCCACCTGCTCTAGGGGCGGGCCGACCACCCTCATTCCGTCAGATACGCAGTATTTT. It codes for CATCSRGGPTTLIPSDTQYF.

This chain uses TRBV5-1 with TRBJ2-5; either TRBD1 or TRBD2 may supply D (6 bases each). There are 18 residues in the CDR3. Germline-derived CDR1 and CDR2 are SGHRS and YFSETQ. V lost 4 bases, J lost 4 bases, and 26 bases lay in between. The CDR3 is CASSPQGLGTSRPETQYF. The CDR3 nucleotides are TGCGCCAGCAGCCCACAGGGTTTAGGGACTTCCCGTCCAGAGACCCAGTACTTC.

The V call is TRBV19, the J call TRBJ2-5, with D possibly being TRBD1 (5 bases). The J call could be wrong; TRBJ2-7 is a better fit for the DNA end. Germline V gene sequence: CDR1 LNHDA, CDR2 SQIVND (reference sequence). The CDR3 contains 14 residues. The CDR3 bases are TGTGCCAGTAGTATGAGGCAGGGTCACTACGAGCAGTACTTC. This encodes CASSMRQGHYEQYF.

The genes are TRBV6-1 and TRBJ1-3; no clear D. The V end lost 0 bases, the J end lost 2 bases, and 8 bases lay between the germline ends. The CDR3 is 15 amino acids. Germline CDR1 and CDR2: MNHNS and SASEGT. The CDR3, as DNA: TGTGCCAGCAGTGAAGCGAACGTCCCTGGAAACACCATATATTTT. It encodes CASSEANVPGNTIYF.

The chain is built from TRBV11-3 and TRBJ2-2, with 9 bases fitting TRBD1. Germline V CDR1 and CDR2: SGHNT, YENEEA. This CDR3 has 15 residues. The V segment lost 3 bases and the J segment 5 bases; nucleotides outside the gene matches: 4. CDR3 bases: TGTGCCAGCAGCTTGGGACAGGGAAGTACCGGGGAGCTGTTTTTT. Its translation is CASSLGQGSTGELFF.

This clone has more than one count but fewer than ten. This sequence joins TRBV7-9 and TRBJ1-5; D gene ambiguous. Germline CDR1 is SEHNR and CDR2 is FQNEAQ (reference sequence). With 4 bases removed from V and 1 base from J, the gap between germline ends came to 8 bases. The CDR3 sequence is 14 residues long. In DNA form, the CDR3 reads TGTGCCAGCAGCTCTCGGGAAAGCAATCAGCCCCAGCATTTT. Translated, it gives CASSSRESNQPQHF.

This clone was seen a single time. The V and J genes are TRBV7-2 and TRBJ2-5, with D possibly TRBD2 on 5 matching bases. This CDR3 spans 13 amino acids. CDR1 and CDR2 (germline): SGHTA, FQGNSA. The ends were cut back, 2 bases at V and 11 bases at J, with 15 bases in the middle. The CDR3 bases are TGTGCCAGCAGCTTAAATGGCCGAGGGAAGCAGTACTTC. It is translated as CASSLNGRGKQYF.

The rearrangement links TRBV9 to TRBJ2-7, with TRBD2 identical over 9 bases. The trim removed 0 bases at V and 2 bases at J, leaving 3 bases unmatched. CDR1 and CDR2 from the germline V gene are SGDLS and YYNGEE. The CDR3 is 15 amino acids. CDR3 DNA sequence: TGTGCCAGCAGCGTAGGTAGCGGGAGTCCCTACGAGCAGTACTTC. This translates into CASSVGSGSPYEQYF.

This clone has more than one count but fewer than ten. The chain carries TRBV7-9 and TRBJ2-2; D perhaps matches TRBD2 (5 bases). The CDR3 spans 15 residues. V was trimmed by 1 base and J by 5 bases, leaving 11 bases between them. Germline V gene sequence: CDR1 SEHNR, CDR2 FQNEAQ (reference sequence). This chain's CDR3 is CASSLGVARTGELFF. The CDR3 region has the DNA TGTGCCAGCAGCTTAGGGGTAGCGAGGACCGGGGAGCTGTTTTTT.

The V gene is TRBV7-8, the J gene TRBJ2-7; perhaps TRBD2 as D (6 bases). The CDR3 has 16 amino acids. The V end lost 2 bases, the J end lost 2 bases, and 16 bases lay between the germline ends. The V gene's germline CDR1 is SGHVS and CDR2 FQNEAQ. CDR3 bases: TGTGCCAGCAGCTTAAGTGCCCGGGAGTGGACCTACGAGCAGTACTTC. Protein product: CASSLSAREWTYEQYF.

The J gene is TRBJ1-5, the V gene TRBV11-2; D unclear. The germline V and J ends were trimmed by 2 bases and 3 bases, with 11 bases remaining between them. CDR1 SGHAT and CDR2 FQNNGV come from the germline V gene. The CDR3 spans 15 residues. The DNA of the CDR3 is TGTGCCAGCAGCTTATTAGCAGGACCCAATCAGCCCCAGCATTTT. Protein sequence: CASSLLAGPNQPQHF.

This chain connects TRBV18 to TRBJ2-5; D is possibly TRBD2 (5 bases). CDR3 size: 12 residues. Germline V lookup: CDR1 KGHSH, CDR2 LQKENI. Trimming shortened V by 4 bases and J by 11 bases, and 14 bases separated the two germline ends. The CDR3 reads CASSLPLGEQYF. As DNA, the CDR3 is TGTGCCAGCTCACTCCCGCTTGGGGAGCAGTACTTC.

This clone was detected once. CDR3 amino acids: CASSVGLRETYEQYF. The DNA of the CDR3 is TGTGCCAGCAGCGTAGGCCTACGGGAAACCTACGAGCAGTACTTC. The chain carries TRBV7-9 and TRBJ2-5, with D possibly TRBD2 on 5 matching bases. TRBJ2-7 explains the end of the DNA better; the J call may be wrong. CDR1 and CDR2 from the germline V gene are SEHNR and FQNEAQ (reference sequence). The CDR3 runs to 15 residues.

The V call is TRBV6-1, the J call TRBJ2-2; D remains ambiguous. The CDR3 extends over 14 amino acids. The ends were cut back, 6 bases at V and 0 bases at J, with 8 bases in the middle. CDR1 and CDR2 from the germline V gene are MNHNS and SASEGT. The CDR3 nucleotides read TGTGCCAGCAGGGGAAGCCCGAACACCGGGGAGCTGTTTTTT. Translating it yields CASRGSPNTGELFF.

V usage is TRBV2 and J usage is TRBJ1-3; possible D gene TRBD1, 6 bases. The CDR3 is 14 residues long. Germline CDR1 reads SNHLY; CDR2 reads FYNNEI. Trimming took off 4 bases at V and 2 bases at J, with 9 bases between the two ends. The CDR3 loop is CASSVQGPGNTIYF. CDR3 nucleotides: TGTGCCAGCAGTGTTCAGGGGCCTGGAAACACCATATATTTT.

V is TRBV28 and J is TRBJ2-7; no reliable D call. V was pared by 5 bases and J by 2 bases, with 10 bases between. CDR1 and CDR2 (germline): MDHEN, SYDVKM. There are 13 residues in the CDR3. CDR3 amino acids: CASSTVKTYEQYF. The CDR3 DNA follows: TGTGCCAGCAGTACTGTCAAAACCTACGAGCAGTACTTC.

This clone was found a few times. The J gene is TRBJ2-7, the V gene TRBV4-1; 8 bases agree with TRBD1. Germline V gene sequence: CDR1 MGHRA, CDR2 YSYEKL. The CDR3 runs to 15 residues. Germline trimming cut 4 bases from V and 2 bases from J; bases unmatched to any gene: 7. The CDR3 protein is CASSLFPQGAYEQYF. The CDR3 coding sequence is TGCGCCAGCAGCCTATTTCCACAGGGGGCCTACGAGCAGTACTTC.

The rearrangement joins TRBV7-3 to TRBJ2-1; D may be TRBD2 (7 bases). The CDR3 is made up of 17 amino acids. The germline V and J ends were trimmed by 3 bases and 7 bases, with 22 bases remaining between them. Germline V gene sequence: CDR1 SGHTA, CDR2 FQGTGA. The chain's CDR3 is CASSFAPVAGAGNEQFF. In DNA, the CDR3 is TGTGCCAGCAGCTTTGCGCCCGTGGCGGGGGCCGGGAATGAGCAGTTCTTC.

Of note for this clone: This sample also contains other DNA sequences that code for the same CDR3. The gene calls are TRBV28 and TRBJ1-2; D is unresolved. Germline V gene lookup returns CDR1 MDHEN and CDR2 SYDVKM. This CDR3 contains 12 residues. Trimming pared 3 bases from V and 2 bases from J, leaving 4 bases between. The CDR3 DNA follows: TGTGCCAGCAGTTTCCCAAACTATGGCTACACCTTC. This gives the protein CASSFPNYGYTF.

This clone was seen just once. This chain joins TRBV28 and TRBJ2-1; 7 bases match TRBD2. The germline gives CDR1 MDHEN, CDR2 SYDVKM. The trim removed 4 bases at V and 6 bases at J, leaving 6 bases unmatched. This CDR3 region has 14 residues. CDR3 loop: CASSSRGGSNEQFF. The DNA for the CDR3 is TGTGCCAGCAGTTCTAGGGGCGGGAGCAATGAGCAGTTCTTC.

The chain is built from TRBV5-4 and TRBJ1-2; possibly TRBD1 for D (6 bases). The CDR3 contains 12 residues. Germline V gene sequence: CDR1 SGHNT, CDR2 YYREEE (reference sequence). Trimming took off 4 bases at V and 4 bases at J, with 8 bases between the two ends. CDR3 protein: CASSPGAYGYTF. The CDR3 DNA reads TGTGCCAGCAGCCCGGGGGCCTATGGCTACACCTTC. Full variable domain (outside the CDR3, taken from reference TRBV5-4 and TRBJ1-2): ETGVTQSPTHLIKTRGQQVTLRCSSQSGHNTVSWYQQALGQGPQFIFQYYREEENGRGNFPPRFSGLQFPNYSSELNVNALELDDSALYLCASSPGAYGYTFGSGTRLTVV.

The chain employs TRBV9 and TRBJ1-1; no firm D call. CDR1 is SGDLS and CDR2 is YYNGEE in the germline V gene. This CDR3 has 12 residues. The V end lost 3 bases, the J end lost 5 bases, and 8 bases lay between the germline ends. CDR3 nucleotides: TGTGCCAGCAGCGGAGTAAGAACTGAAGCTTTCTTT. Its translation: CASSGVRTEAFF.